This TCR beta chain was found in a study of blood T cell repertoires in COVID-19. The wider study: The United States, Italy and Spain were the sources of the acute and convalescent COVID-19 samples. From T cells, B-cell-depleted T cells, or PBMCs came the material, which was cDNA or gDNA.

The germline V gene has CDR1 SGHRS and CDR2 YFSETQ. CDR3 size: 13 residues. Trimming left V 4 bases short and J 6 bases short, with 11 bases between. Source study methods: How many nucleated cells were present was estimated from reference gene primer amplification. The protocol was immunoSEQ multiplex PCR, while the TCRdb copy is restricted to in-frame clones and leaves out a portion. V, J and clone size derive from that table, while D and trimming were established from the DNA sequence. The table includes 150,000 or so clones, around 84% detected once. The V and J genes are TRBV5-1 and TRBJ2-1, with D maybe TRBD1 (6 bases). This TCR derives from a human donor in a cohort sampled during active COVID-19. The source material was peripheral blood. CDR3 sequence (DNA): TGCGCCAGCAGCGGCAGGGGACCCAATGAGCAGTTCTTC. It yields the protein CASSGRGPNEQFF.